Presented here are 7 T cell receptor beta chains from one specimen sequenced in a study of metastatic and nonmetastatic thyroid tumors. MiXCR re-clonotyped the PCR reads for TCRdb. The table shows 13,000 or so clones, with roughly 28% occurring only once. Among the patients, none had received any treatment before thyroid surgery. The sequenced sample consisted of tumor tissue. The source is a female donor with papillary thyroid cancer or a benign thyroid nodule (not recorded which). Some clones in this sample may be carry-over from other donors' samples.

This clone was picked up many times. The V and J genes are TRBV5-5 and TRBJ2-7, with unresolved D. Trimming stripped 4 bases from V and 7 bases from J, with 15 bases between. Germline CDR1 and CDR2: SGHKS and YYEKEE (reference sequence). The CDR3 sequence is 13 residues long. The CDR3 DNA reads TGTGCCAGCAGCCCGGCTAGGTACGGGGAGCAGTACTTC. It encodes CASSPARYGEQYF.

The genes are TRBV7-9 and TRBJ2-7; no definite D call. With 5 bases removed from V and 6 bases from J, the gap between germline ends came to 8 bases. The CDR3 has 11 amino acids. Germline lookup yields CDR1 SEHNR and CDR2 FQNEAQ (reference sequence). The CDR3: CASSLHSEQYF. DNA for the CDR3: TGTGCCAGCAGCCTTCACAGCGAGCAGTACTTC.

This clone was counted at least ten times. The gene calls are TRBV16 and TRBJ2-3, with 11 bases lining up with TRBD2. The germline V gene encodes CDR1 KGHSY and CDR2 FQNENV. The CDR3 consists of 19 residues. Unmatched junction bases numbered 17, after V lost 2 bases and J lost 7 bases. The CDR3 sequence: CASSQLTLAGVGAHHTQYF. CDR3 nucleotide sequence: TGTGCCAGCAGCCAACTAACACTAGCGGGAGTCGGGGCACACCATACGCAGTATTTT.

The chain employs TRBV6-1 and TRBJ1-1; D remains unclear. The V gene's germline CDR1 is MNHNS and CDR2 SASEGT. Trimming pared 5 bases from V and 3 bases from J, leaving 13 bases between. The CDR3 consists of 14 residues. The CDR3 is CASSRTEGYTEAFF. In nucleotides, the CDR3 is TGTGCCAGCAGTCGAACCGAAGGGTACACTGAAGCTTTCTTT.

By its share, this clone is medium-sized. The chain is built from TRBV6-2 or TRBV6-3 and TRBJ1-2; 7 nucleotides align to TRBD1. This CDR3 has 14 residues. V dropped 5 bases and J dropped 0; count of bases not matched to a gene: 3. CDR1 and CDR2 (germline): MNHEY, SVGEGT. CDR3 sequence: CASSAGTANYGYTF. The DNA of the CDR3 is TGTGCCAGCAGTGCCGGGACAGCTAACTATGGCTACACCTTC.

This clone was detected a few times. This chain connects TRBV12-5 to TRBJ2-7; 7 bases are shared with TRBD1. V gave up 10 bases and J gave up 3 bases; unmatched junction bases: 12. There are 14 residues in the CDR3. Germline V CDR1 and CDR2: LGHNT, FRNRAP. The CDR3 region has the DNA TGTGCTATTGTCCCACAGGGGAAGTACTACGAGCAGTACTTC. Amino acids: CAIVPQGKYYEQYF.

There are a few counts of this clone. This chain links TRBV30 with TRBJ2-7; unclear D gene. The V and J ends lost 0 bases and 12 bases respectively, with 12 bases between them. Germline CDR1 reads GTSNPN; CDR2 reads SVGIG (reference sequence). The CDR3 contains 11 residues. The CDR3 sequence: CAWSVERTPYF. Here the CDR3 DNA reads TGTGCCTGGAGTGTTGAACGGACCCCGTACTTC.